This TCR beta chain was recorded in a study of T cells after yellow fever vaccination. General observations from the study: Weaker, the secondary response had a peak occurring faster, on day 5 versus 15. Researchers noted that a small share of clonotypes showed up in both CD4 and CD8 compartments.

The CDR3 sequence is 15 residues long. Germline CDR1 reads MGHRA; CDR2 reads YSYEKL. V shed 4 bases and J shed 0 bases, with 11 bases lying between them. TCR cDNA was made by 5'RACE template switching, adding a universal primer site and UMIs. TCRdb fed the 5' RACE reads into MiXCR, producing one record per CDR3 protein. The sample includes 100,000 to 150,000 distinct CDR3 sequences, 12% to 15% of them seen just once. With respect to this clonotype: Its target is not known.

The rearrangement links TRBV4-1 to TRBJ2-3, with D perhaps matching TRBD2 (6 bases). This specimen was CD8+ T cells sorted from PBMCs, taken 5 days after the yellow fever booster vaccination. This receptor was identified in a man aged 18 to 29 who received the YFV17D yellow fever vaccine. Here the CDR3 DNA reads TGCGCCAGCAGCCTTCTAGCGACTAGCACAGATACGCAGTATTTT. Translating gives CASSLLATSTDTQYF.